Sequencing of this T cell receptor (beta chain) was carried out in a study of blood T cell repertoires in COVID-19. Study-wide background: Sources were T cells, B-cell-depleted T cells, or PBMCs; the material itself was cDNA or gDNA.

Using immunoSEQ multiplex PCR, the repertoire was profiled, and TCRdb retains in-frame clones only, with some absent. The data show over 200,000 clones, with roughly 85% seen just once and around 12% held by the top ten. V lost 4 bases and J lost 5, with 11 bases in between. The CDR3 covers 14 residues. Germline V gene lookup returns CDR1 SEHNR and CDR2 FQNEAQ (reference sequence). Material: peripheral blood. This chain uses TRBV7-9 with TRBJ1-4; D is uncertain. This clonotype was sampled from a woman under 30 who had recovered from COVID-19. Written as DNA, the CDR3 is TGTGCCAGCAGCTCCAGCGGCAGGAATGAAAAACTGTTTTTT. Its protein is CASSSSGRNEKLFF.